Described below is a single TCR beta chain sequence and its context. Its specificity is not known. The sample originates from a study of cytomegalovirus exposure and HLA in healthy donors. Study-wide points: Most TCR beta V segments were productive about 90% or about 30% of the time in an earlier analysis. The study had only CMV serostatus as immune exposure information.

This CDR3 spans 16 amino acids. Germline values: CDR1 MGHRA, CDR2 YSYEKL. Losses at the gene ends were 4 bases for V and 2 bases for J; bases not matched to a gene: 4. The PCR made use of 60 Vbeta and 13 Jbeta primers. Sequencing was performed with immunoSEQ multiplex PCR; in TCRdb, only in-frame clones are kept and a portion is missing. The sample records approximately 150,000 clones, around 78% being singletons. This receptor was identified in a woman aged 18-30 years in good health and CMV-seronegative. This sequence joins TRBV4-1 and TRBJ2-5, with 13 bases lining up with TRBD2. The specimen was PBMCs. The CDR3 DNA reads TGCGCCAGCAGCCTTACTAGCGGGAGGGCACAAGAGACCCAGTACTTC. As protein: CASSLTSGRAQETQYF.